Sequencing of this TCR beta chain was carried out in a study of technical replicates of blood from a few donors. There are 14 residues in the CDR3. Trimming pared 2 bases from V and 4 bases from J, leaving 14 bases between. Per germline, CDR1 GTSNPN and CDR2 SVGIG (reference sequence). The protocol was immunoSEQ multiplex PCR, while the TCRdb copy is restricted to in-frame clones and leaves out a portion. The sample records about 83,000 clones, just under 95% being singletons. The receptor comes from a human donor in good health. The sequenced sample was T cells isolated from PBMCs. The chain links TRBV30 to TRBJ1-1; D remains unclear. CDR3 amino acids: CAWSKWRSVTEAFF. CDR3 bases: TGTGCCTGGAGTAAGTGGCGGTCAGTCACTGAAGCTTTCTTT.